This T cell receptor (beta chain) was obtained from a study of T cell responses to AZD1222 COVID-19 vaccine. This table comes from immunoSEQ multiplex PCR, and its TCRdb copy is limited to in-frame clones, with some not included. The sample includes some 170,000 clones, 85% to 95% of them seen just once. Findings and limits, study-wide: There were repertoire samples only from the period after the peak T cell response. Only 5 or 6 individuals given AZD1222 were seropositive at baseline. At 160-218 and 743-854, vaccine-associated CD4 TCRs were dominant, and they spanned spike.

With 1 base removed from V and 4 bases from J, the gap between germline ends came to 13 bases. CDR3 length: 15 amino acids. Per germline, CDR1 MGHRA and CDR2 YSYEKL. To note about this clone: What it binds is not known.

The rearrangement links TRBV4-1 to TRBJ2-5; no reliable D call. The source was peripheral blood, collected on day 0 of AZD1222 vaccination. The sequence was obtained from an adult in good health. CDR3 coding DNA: TGCGCCAGCAGCCAAGCCCCGGCTATCGGAGAGACCCAGTACTTC. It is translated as CASSQAPAIGETQYF.